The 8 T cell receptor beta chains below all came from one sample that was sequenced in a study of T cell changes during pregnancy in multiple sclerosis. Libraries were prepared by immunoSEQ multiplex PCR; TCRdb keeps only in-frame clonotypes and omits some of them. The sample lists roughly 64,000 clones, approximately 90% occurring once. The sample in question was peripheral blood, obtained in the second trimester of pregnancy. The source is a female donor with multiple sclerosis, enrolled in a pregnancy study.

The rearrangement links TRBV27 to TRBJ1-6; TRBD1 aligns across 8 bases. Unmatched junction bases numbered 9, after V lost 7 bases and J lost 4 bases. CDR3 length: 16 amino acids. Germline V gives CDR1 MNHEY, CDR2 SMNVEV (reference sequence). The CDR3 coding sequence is TGTGCCAGCACTAGAGCGAGACAGGGGTATAATTCACCCCTCCACTTT. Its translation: CASTRARQGYNSPLHF.

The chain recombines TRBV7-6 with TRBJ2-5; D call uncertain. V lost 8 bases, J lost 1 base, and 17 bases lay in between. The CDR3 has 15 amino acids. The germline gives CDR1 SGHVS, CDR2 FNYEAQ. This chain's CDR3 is CASSLMITTQETQYF. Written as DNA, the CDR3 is TGTGCCAGCTCCTTAATGATCACAACCCAAGAGACCCAGTACTTC.

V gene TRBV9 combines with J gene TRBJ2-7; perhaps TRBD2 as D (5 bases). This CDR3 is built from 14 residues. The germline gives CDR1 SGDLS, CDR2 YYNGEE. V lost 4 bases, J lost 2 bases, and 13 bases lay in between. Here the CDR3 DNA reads TGTGCCAGCAGCCGTACCCCCGGGGCCTACGAGCAGTACTTC. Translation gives CASSRTPGAYEQYF.

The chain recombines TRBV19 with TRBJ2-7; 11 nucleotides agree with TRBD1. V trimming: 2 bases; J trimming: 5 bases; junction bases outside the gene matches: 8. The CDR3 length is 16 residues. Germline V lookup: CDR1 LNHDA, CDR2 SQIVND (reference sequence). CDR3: CASSIPGQGAGDEQYF. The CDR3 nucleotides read TGTGCCAGTAGTATACCTGGACAGGGGGCTGGCGACGAGCAGTACTTC.

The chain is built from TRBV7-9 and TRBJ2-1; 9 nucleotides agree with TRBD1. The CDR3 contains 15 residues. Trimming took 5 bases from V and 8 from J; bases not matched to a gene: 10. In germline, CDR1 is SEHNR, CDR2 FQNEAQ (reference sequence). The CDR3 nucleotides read TGTGCCAGCAGCCCATTTCGGGACAGGGCCGATGAGCAGTTCTTC. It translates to CASSPFRDRADEQFF. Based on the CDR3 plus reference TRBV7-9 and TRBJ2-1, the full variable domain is DTGVSQNPRHKITKRGQNVTFRCDPISEHNRLYWYRQTLGQGPEFLTYFQNEAQLEKSRLLSDRFSAERPKGSFSTLEIQRTEQGDSAMYLCASSPFRDRADEQFFGPGTRLTVL.

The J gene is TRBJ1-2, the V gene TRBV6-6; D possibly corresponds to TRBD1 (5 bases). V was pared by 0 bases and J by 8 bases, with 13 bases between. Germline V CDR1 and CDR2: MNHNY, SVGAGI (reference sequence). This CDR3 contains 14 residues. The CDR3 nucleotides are TGTGCCAGCAGTTACTCGACAGCTGGAGGGGGCTACACCTTC. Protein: CASSYSTAGGGYTF.

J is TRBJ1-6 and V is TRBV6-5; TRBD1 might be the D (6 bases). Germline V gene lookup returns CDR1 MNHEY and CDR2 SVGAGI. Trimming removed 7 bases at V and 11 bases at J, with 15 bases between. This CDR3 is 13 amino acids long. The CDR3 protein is CASNQLRGAPLHF. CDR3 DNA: TGTGCCAGCAATCAACTCAGGGGTGCACCCCTCCACTTT.

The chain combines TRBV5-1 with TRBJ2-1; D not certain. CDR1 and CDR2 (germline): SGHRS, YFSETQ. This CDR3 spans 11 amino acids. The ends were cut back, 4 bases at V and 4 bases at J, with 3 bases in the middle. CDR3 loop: CASSEYNEQFF. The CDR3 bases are TGCGCCAGCAGCGAGTACAATGAGCAGTTCTTC.